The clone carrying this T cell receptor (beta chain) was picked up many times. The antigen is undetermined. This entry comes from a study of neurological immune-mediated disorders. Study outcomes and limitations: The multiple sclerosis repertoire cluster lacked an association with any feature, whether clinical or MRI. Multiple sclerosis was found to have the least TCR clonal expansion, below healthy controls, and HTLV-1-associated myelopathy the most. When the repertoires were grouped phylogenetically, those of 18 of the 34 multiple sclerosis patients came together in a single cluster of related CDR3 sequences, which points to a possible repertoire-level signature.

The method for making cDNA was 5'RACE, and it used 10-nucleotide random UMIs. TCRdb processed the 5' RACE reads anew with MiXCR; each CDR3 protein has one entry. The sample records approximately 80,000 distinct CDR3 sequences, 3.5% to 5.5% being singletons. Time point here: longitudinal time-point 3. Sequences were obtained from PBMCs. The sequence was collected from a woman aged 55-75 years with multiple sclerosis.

CDR3 DNA sequence: TGTGCCATCAGTGACCCGGGACAAAGCTCTGGGGCCAACGTCCTGACTTTC. This encodes CAISDPGQSSGANVLTF. The chain combines TRBV10-3 with TRBJ2-6; a weak D match, TRBD1 (6 bases). The CDR3 runs to 17 residues. Germline lookup yields CDR1 ENHRY and CDR2 SYGVKD. Trimming pared 3 bases from V and 0 bases from J, leaving 12 bases between.